Reported below is one TCR beta chain. Its antigen remains unidentified. This sample was included in a study of blood T cells in healthy people across ages. A second PCR of 7 to 11 cycles used a sample-barcoded 5' primer and a J-beta primer mix. TCRdb re-derived calls from the 5' RACE reads in MiXCR, one entry per CDR3 protein. Of hundreds of thousands of distinct CDR3 sequences in the sample, about 48% were seen once. General study findings and limits: Any conclusive comparison of naive versus antigen-experienced cells was prevented by using unsorted PBMCs.

Sequencing was done on a sample of blood. This sequence was found in a man aged 25-40 years in good health.

CDR3 amino acids: CASSPSEGAGETQYF. The CDR3 nucleotides read TGTGCCAGCAGCCCAAGTGAGGGGGCTGGGGAGACCCAGTACTTC. This rearrangement joins TRBV7-9 to TRBJ2-5; 7 bases map to TRBD1. Germline V gene sequence: CDR1 SEHNR, CDR2 FQNEAQ (reference sequence). After removal of 5 bases from V and 5 bases from J, the junction contained 11 bases not matched to a gene. The CDR3 consists of 15 residues.